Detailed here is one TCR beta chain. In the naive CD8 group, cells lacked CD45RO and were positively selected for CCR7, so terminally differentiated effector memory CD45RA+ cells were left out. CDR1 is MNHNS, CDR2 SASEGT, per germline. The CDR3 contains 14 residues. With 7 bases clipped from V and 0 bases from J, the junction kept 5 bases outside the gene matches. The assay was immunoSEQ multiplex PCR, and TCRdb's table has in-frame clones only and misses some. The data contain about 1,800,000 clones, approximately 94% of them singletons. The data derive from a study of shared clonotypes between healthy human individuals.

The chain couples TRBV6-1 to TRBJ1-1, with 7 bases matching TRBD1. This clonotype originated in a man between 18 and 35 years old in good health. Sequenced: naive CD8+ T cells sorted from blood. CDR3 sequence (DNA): TGTGCCAGCACCCGGGACAGCCTGAACACTGAAGCTTTCTTT. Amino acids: CASTRDSLNTEAFF.